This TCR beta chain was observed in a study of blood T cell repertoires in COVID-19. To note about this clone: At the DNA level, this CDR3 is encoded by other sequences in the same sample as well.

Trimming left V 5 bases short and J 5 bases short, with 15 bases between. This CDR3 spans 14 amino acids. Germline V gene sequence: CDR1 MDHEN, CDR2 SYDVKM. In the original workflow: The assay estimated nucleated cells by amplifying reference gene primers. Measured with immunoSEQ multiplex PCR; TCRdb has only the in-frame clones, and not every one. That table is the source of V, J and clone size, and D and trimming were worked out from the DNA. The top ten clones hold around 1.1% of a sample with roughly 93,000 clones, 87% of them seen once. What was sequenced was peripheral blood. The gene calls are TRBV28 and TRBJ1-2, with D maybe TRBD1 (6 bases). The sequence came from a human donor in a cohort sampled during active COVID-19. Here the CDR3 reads CASSPSTGVYGYTF. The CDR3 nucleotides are TGTGCCAGCAGTCCCTCGACAGGAGTTTATGGCTACACCTTC.